Following are 32 T cell receptor beta chains from one sample sequenced in a study of T cell responses to AZD1222 COVID-19 vaccine (dated by TCRdb to the early 2020s). Receptor libraries were prepared by the immunoSEQ multiplex PCR assay. The clones in this table, taken by TCRdb from immuneACCESS, are in-frame only. Not every clone is retained; where verified, under half of the shortfall comes from an unresolved V gene, and the cause of the rest is unknown. This sample is represented by some 180,000 clones; more than 90% of them were singletons. In total, the top ten clones hold about 1.6% of the sample. The sample's time point label, decoded: baseline before first vaccination. The specimen was peripheral blood, collected on day 0 of AZD1222 vaccination. These receptors came from an adult in good health.

This clone was seen once. The chain carries TRBV7-2 and TRBJ2-7; D may match TRBD1 or TRBD2 (5 bases each). The CDR3 covers 16 residues. CDR1 and CDR2 from the germline V gene are SGHTA and FQGNSA. Trimming shortened V by 4 bases and J by 0 bases, and 16 bases separated the two germline ends. In DNA form, the CDR3 reads TGTGCCAGCAGCTCTGGCCTAACGGGACGCTCCTACGAGCAGTACTTC. This gives the protein CASSSGLTGRSYEQYF. The full variable domain, completed using reference TRBV7-2 and TRBJ2-7, is GAGVSQSPSNKVTEKGKDVELRCDPISGHTALYWYRQSLGQGLEFLIYFQGNSAPDKSGLPSDRFSAERTGGSVSTLTIQRTQQEDSAVYLCASSSGLTGRSYEQYFGPGTRLTVT.

V gene TRBV18 combines with J gene TRBJ1-1; D possibly corresponds to TRBD1 (5 bases). The CDR3 spans 13 residues. V was cut by 8 bases and J by 1 base, with 11 bases left in between. CDR1 and CDR2 (germline): KGHSH, LQKENI. The CDR3 nucleotides are TGTGCCAGCACTCAGGGAACGAACACTGAAGCTTTCTTT. Translated, it gives CASTQGTNTEAFF.

This chain connects TRBV5-1 to TRBJ2-3, with D unresolved. The CDR3 is made up of 15 amino acids. V was trimmed by 0 bases and J by 0 bases, leaving 8 bases between them. Germline loops: CDR1 SGHRS, CDR2 YFSETQ. Here the CDR3 reads CASSLVATSTDTQYF. For the CDR3, the DNA is TGCGCCAGCAGCTTGGTCGCGACTAGCACAGATACGCAGTATTTT.

DNA of the CDR3: TGTGCCAGCAGTTTTGGCAATCAGCCCCAGCATTTT. Its translation is CASSFGNQPQHF. The chain carries TRBV12-3 or TRBV12-4 and TRBJ1-5; D unclear. V was pared by 3 bases and J by 2 bases, with 2 bases between. CDR3 size: 12 residues.

The table lists this clone with a count of one. The V gene is TRBV18, the J gene TRBJ2-7; either TRBD1 or TRBD2 may fit D (5 bases each). Trimming removed 0 bases at V and 5 bases at J, with 14 bases between. Germline lookup yields CDR1 KGHSH and CDR2 LQKENI. This CDR3 contains 15 residues. CDR3 region: CASSPPGGRGHEQYF. Written as DNA, the CDR3 is TGTGCCAGCTCACCACCGGGCGGCCGGGGACACGAGCAGTACTTC.

This chain connects TRBV7-3 to TRBJ1-2, with 11 bases fitting TRBD1. The CDR3 consists of 16 residues. With 2 bases clipped from V and 2 bases from J, the junction kept 4 bases outside the gene matches. Germline CDR1 is SGHTA and CDR2 is FQGTGA. This CDR3 reads CASSLGGTGGNYGYTF. The CDR3 nucleotides read TGTGCCAGCAGCTTAGGAGGGACAGGGGGGAACTATGGCTACACCTTC.

The CDR3 DNA reads as TGTGCCACCAGTGATTGGACAGGGAGGTATGGCAATCAGCCCCAGCATTTT. Translating gives CATSDWTGRYGNQPQHF. This chain connects TRBV24-1 to TRBJ1-5; 8 positions agree with TRBD1. The CDR3 loop spans 17 amino acids. Germline CDR1 and CDR2: KGHDR and SFDVKD. The V gene end was trimmed by 2 bases and the J gene end by 2 bases; junction bases not matched to a gene: 7.

CDR3 sequence: CASSKSWTTEAFF. CDR3 DNA sequence: TGCGCCAGCAGCAAAAGCTGGACCACTGAAGCTTTCTTT. The chain carries TRBV4-3 and TRBJ1-1; no reliable D call. With 5 bases removed from V and 4 bases from J, the gap between germline ends came to 11 bases. This CDR3 has 13 amino acids. Germline V gene data show CDR1 as LGHNA and CDR2 as YSLEER.

The chain carries TRBV5-1 and TRBJ1-3; 10 bases agree with TRBD1. The CDR3 runs 15 residues. CDR1 and CDR2 from the germline V gene are SGHRS and YFSETQ. Losses at the gene ends were 7 bases for V and 1 base for J; bases not matched to a gene: 5. Here the CDR3 DNA reads TGCGCCAGCGCCTGGACAGGGGGGTCTGGAAACACCATATATTTT. It codes for CASAWTGGSGNTIYF.

This sequence joins TRBV3-1 (or the pseudogene TRBV3-2) and TRBJ2-2, with 11 bases identical to TRBD2. The junction had 6 bases not matched to a gene; V was cut back by 3 bases and J by 3 bases. The CDR3 sequence is 17 residues long. Per germline, CDR1 LGHDT and CDR2 YNNKEL (reference sequence). The CDR3 is CASSHIRLAGYTGELFF. For the CDR3, the DNA is TGTGCCAGCAGCCATATACGACTAGCGGGATACACCGGGGAGCTGTTTTTT.

CDR3 bases: TGCGCCAGCAGTTACATGAACACTGAAGCTTTCTTT. The encoded protein is CASSYMNTEAFF. This chain links TRBV23-1 with TRBJ1-1; D remains ambiguous. TRBV23-1 counts as an open reading frame of uncertain function. This CDR3 contains 12 residues. With 5 bases removed from V and 0 bases from J, the gap between germline ends came to 4 bases.

V usage is TRBV10-2 and J usage is TRBJ2-3; D is undetermined. V was pared by 7 bases and J by 4 bases, with 12 bases between. This CDR3 contains 13 residues. CDR1 is WSHSY and CDR2 is SAAADI in the germline V gene. The CDR3 DNA sequence: TGCGCCAGCACCGCCCGTGGGTCAGATACGCAGTATTTT. This sequence encodes CASTARGSDTQYF.

A note on this clone: This sample also contains other DNA sequences that code for the same CDR3. The rearrangement joins TRBV10-3 to TRBJ1-3; the D is unclear. CDR1 is ENHRY, CDR2 SYGVKD, per germline. The V end lost 0 bases, the J end lost 2 bases, and 5 bases lay between the germline ends. This CDR3 spans 14 amino acids. In DNA form, the CDR3 reads TGTGCCATCAGTGAGTCTGGGACTGGAAACACCATATATTTT. Translated: CAISESGTGNTIYF.

The chain joins TRBV18 to TRBJ2-7, with TRBD2 as a possible D gene (6 bases). Germline V gives CDR1 KGHSH, CDR2 LQKENI. V lost 3 bases and J lost 7, with 10 bases in between. The CDR3 has 12 amino acids. For the CDR3, the DNA is TGTGCCAGCTCACCCGCCGGGGGTGAGCAGTACTTC. It yields the protein CASSPAGGEQYF.

The chain combines TRBV5-8 with TRBJ1-5; TRBD1 might be the D (5 bases). The CDR3 has 15 amino acids. CDR1 and CDR2 from the germline V gene are SGHTS and YDEGEE. V lost 6 bases and J lost 4, with 17 bases in between. The CDR3 here is CASNLGERGNQPQHF. The CDR3 DNA is TGTGCCAGCAACCTGGGAGAGAGGGGTAATCAGCCCCAGCATTTT.

The V and J genes are TRBV10-2 and TRBJ1-1; possible D gene TRBD1, 5 bases. Trimming took off 4 bases at V and 7 bases at J, with 16 bases between the two ends. The CDR3 loop spans 14 amino acids. CDR1 is WSHSY, CDR2 SAAADI, per germline. The CDR3 sequence is CASSGSGGGGEAFF. DNA of the CDR3: TGCGCCAGCAGTGGTTCCGGGGGTGGCGGTGAAGCTTTCTTT.

This chain uses TRBV5-8 with TRBJ1-1, with D maybe TRBD1 (6 bases). Trimming left V 0 bases short and J 14 bases short, with 17 bases between. This CDR3 contains 13 residues. Germline V gene lookup returns CDR1 SGHTS and CDR2 YDEGEE. The CDR3 DNA reads TGTGCCAGCAGCTTGGGAAACAGGGCGCGTTGCTTCTTT. This translates into CASSLGNRARCFF.

The chain combines TRBV6-4 with TRBJ2-3; 8 positions agree with TRBD2. The CDR3 has 15 residues. The germline CDR1 and CDR2 sequences are MRHNA and SNTAGT. V lost 2 bases and J lost 3; bases outside the gene matches: 4. The CDR3 spells CASSDGTRDTDTQYF. CDR3 bases: TGTGCCAGCAGTGACGGGACTAGAGATACAGATACGCAGTATTTT.

This clone has a single count. The rearrangement links TRBV6-5 to TRBJ2-7, with 9 positions matching TRBD2. This CDR3 has 16 residues. V shed 4 bases, J shed 4 bases, and the junction held 11 bases outside the gene matches. The V gene's germline CDR1 is MNHEY and CDR2 SVGAGI. This chain's CDR3 is CASSWLVSGSAYEQYF. In DNA form, the CDR3 reads TGTGCCAGCAGTTGGCTCGTTAGCGGGAGCGCGTACGAGCAGTACTTC.

Only one count was recorded for this clone. V gene TRBV4-1 combines with J gene TRBJ1-1, with a weak D call TRBD1 (5 bases). The CDR3 is 14 amino acids. Germline CDR1 reads MGHRA; CDR2 reads YSYEKL. Trimming left V 5 bases short and J 1 base short, with 11 bases between. CDR3 sequence reads: CASSEGAGNTEAFF. The CDR3, as DNA: TGCGCCAGCAGCGAAGGGGCCGGGAACACTGAAGCTTTCTTT.

The chain couples TRBV12-3 or TRBV12-4 to TRBJ1-3; D remains ambiguous. The length of the CDR3 is 13 residues. V lost 5 bases and J lost 3, with 8 bases in between. The DNA for the CDR3 is TGTGCCAGCAGTATCCTCGGTGGAAACACCATATATTTT. It encodes CASSILGGNTIYF.

The chain has TRBV11-2 and TRBJ2-1, with 7 bases fitting TRBD2. Trimming at V came to 3 bases and at J to 6 bases, leaving 11 bases not matched to a gene. The CDR3 has 16 residues. Germline values: CDR1 SGHAT, CDR2 FQNNGV. The CDR3 reads CASSFTRVSGVNEQFF. The CDR3, as DNA: TGTGCCAGCAGCTTTACACGGGTAAGCGGGGTCAATGAGCAGTTCTTC.

This clone was seen a few times. The rearrangement joins TRBV7-8 to TRBJ2-5, with 10 bases fitting TRBD2. The V gene end was trimmed by 1 base and the J gene end by 4 bases; junction bases not matched to a gene: 0. CDR3 length: 14 amino acids. The V gene's germline CDR1 is SGHVS and CDR2 FQNEAQ. The CDR3 region is CASSLGTSGETQYF. DNA for the CDR3: TGTGCCAGCAGCTTAGGGACTAGCGGAGAGACCCAGTACTTC.

This chain connects TRBV10-2 to TRBJ2-1, with 10 bases fitting TRBD2. Germline V lookup: CDR1 WSHSY, CDR2 SAAADI. The CDR3 contains 17 residues. The junction had 20 bases not matched to a gene; V was cut back by 6 bases and J by 12 bases. The CDR3 region is CASRETYGLAAEAGQFF. DNA for the CDR3: TGCGCCAGCAGGGAAACTTACGGACTAGCGGCCGAGGCGGGGCAGTTCTTC.

The V and J genes are TRBV11-2 and TRBJ2-7; D call uncertain. CDR1 and CDR2 (germline): SGHAT, FQNNGV. Trimming pared 2 bases from V and 6 bases from J, leaving 11 bases between. There are 13 residues in the CDR3. CDR3 loop: CASSLLPNIEQYF. For the CDR3, the DNA is TGTGCCAGCAGCTTATTACCCAATATCGAGCAGTACTTC.

This chain joins TRBV15 and TRBJ1-3; TRBD1 matches 7 bases. After removal of 4 bases from V and 0 bases from J, the junction contained 3 bases not matched to a gene. Germline V gives CDR1 LNHNV, CDR2 YYDKDF (reference sequence). This CDR3 region has 15 residues. DNA of the CDR3: TGTGCCACCAGCAATAGGGACAGCTCTGGAAACACCATATATTTT. Amino acids: CATSNRDSSGNTIYF.

The chain is built from TRBV4-2 and TRBJ2-3; 8 bases match TRBD2. With V trimmed by 3 bases and J by 5 bases, 1 base remained unmatched. This CDR3 comprises 13 residues. Germline V gene sequence: CDR1 LGHNA, CDR2 YNFKEQ. The CDR3 nucleotides read TGTGCCAGCAGCCAGACTAGCGAAGATACGCAGTATTTT. Its protein is CASSQTSEDTQYF.

The rearrangement links TRBV24-1 to TRBJ2-1, with 8 bases aligning to TRBD1. This CDR3 region has 15 residues. Trimming took 3 bases from V and 6 from J; bases not matched to a gene: 6. Germline CDR1 and CDR2: KGHDR and SFDVKD. CDR3 DNA sequence: TGTGCCACCAGTGATGCGTCAACAGGGGGCAATGAGCAGTTCTTC. Amino acid sequence: CATSDASTGGNEQFF.

The chain is built from TRBV19 and TRBJ1-5; TRBD1 matches 7 bases. The ends lost 7 bases at V and 1 base at J; junction bases unmatched: 4. The CDR3 sequence is 14 residues long. The germline V gene encodes CDR1 LNHDA and CDR2 SQIVND (reference sequence). CDR3 residues: CASTQGGSNQPQHF. CDR3 DNA sequence: TGTGCCAGTACGCAGGGGGGAAGCAATCAGCCCCAGCATTTT.

The V call is TRBV5-5, the J call TRBJ1-1; 7 bases match TRBD1. CDR3 size: 15 residues. V shed 0 bases, J shed 7 bases, and the junction held 9 bases outside the gene matches. CDR1 and CDR2 (germline): SGHKS, YYEKEE (reference sequence). The CDR3 loop reads CASSLDPRGRVEAFF. CDR3 DNA: TGTGCCAGCAGCTTGGACCCGAGGGGGCGGGTTGAAGCTTTCTTT.

This chain's CDR3 is CASSLGTTGANVLTF. The DNA for the CDR3 is TGTGCCAGCAGTTTGGGGACTACTGGGGCCAACGTCCTGACTTTC. The chain couples TRBV27 to TRBJ2-6; 7 bases are a match to TRBD2. After removal of 3 bases from V and 2 bases from J, the junction contained 1 base not matched to a gene. The CDR3 spans 15 residues. Per germline, CDR1 MNHEY and CDR2 SMNVEV (reference sequence).

CDR3 coding DNA: TGTGCCAGCAGCGAAAACCTGGCGGTGAATTCACCCCTCCACTTT. Amino acids: CASSENLAVNSPLHF. This chain links TRBV14 with TRBJ1-6; D uncertain. The CDR3 is 15 residues long. Trimming pared 5 bases from V and 7 bases from J, leaving 15 bases between. Per the germline V gene, CDR1 is SGHDN and CDR2 is FVKESK.